The following is a T cell receptor beta chain sequence with its context. Its antigen is not identified. According to the study, genomic DNA was the template for TCR beta VDJ and CDR3 profiling. TCRdb reprocessed the reads via MiXCR and lists one record per CDR3 protein. The table lists about 80,000 distinct CDR3 sequences, about 45% of them singletons. This CDR3 has 11 amino acids. Germline V gene lookup returns CDR1 SQVTM and CDR2 ANQGSEA. Trimming took 0 bases from V and 8 from J, leaving 7 bases between them. These data originate in a study of CD8+CD57+ T cells in acquired aplastic anemia. As for the study in general: The average for DNA from sorted CD4+ and CD8+ cells was 3 to 4 ug. Healthy donors gave about 10.8 million reads on average for CD4+ cells. General study points: Common to patients and controls were roughly 30 CD8+ CDR3 sequences. Patients did not significantly differ from controls in CD8+ Simpson's diversity.

This chain uses TRBV29-1 with TRBJ1-1, with no clear D. The material sequenced was sorted CD4+, CD8+, or CD8+CD57+ T cells (not recorded which) from PBMCs. This sequence originates from a human donor in good health, serving as a control. For the CDR3, the DNA is TGCAGCGTTGAAGAGGCGATAGAAGCTTTCTTT. Its translation: CSVEEAIEAFF.